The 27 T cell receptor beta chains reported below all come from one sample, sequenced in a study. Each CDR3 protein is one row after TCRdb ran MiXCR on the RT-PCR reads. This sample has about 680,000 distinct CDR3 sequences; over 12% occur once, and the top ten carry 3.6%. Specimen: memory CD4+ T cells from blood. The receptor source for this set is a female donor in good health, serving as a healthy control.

The CDR3 loop is CASSLPRYRGNNYGYTF. The CDR3 DNA is TGCGCCAGCAGCCTGCCTCGTTACAGGGGAAATAACTATGGCTACACCTTC. The rearrangement links TRBV5-1 to TRBJ1-2; 7 bases are a match to TRBD1. The V segment lost 4 bases and the J segment 1 base; nucleotides outside the gene matches: 13. The CDR3 covers 17 residues. Germline V gives CDR1 SGHRS, CDR2 YFSETQ.

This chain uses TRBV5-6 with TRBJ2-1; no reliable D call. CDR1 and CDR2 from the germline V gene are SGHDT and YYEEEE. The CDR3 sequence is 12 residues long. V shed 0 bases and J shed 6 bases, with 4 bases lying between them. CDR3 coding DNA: TGTGCCAGCAGCTTGGTCTTCAATGAGCAGTTCTTC. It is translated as CASSLVFNEQFF.

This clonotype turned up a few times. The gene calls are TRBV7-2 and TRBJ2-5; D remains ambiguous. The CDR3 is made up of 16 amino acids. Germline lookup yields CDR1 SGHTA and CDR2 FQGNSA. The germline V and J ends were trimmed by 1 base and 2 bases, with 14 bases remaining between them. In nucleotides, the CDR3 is TGTGCCAGCAGCTTAGGGGTAGGGCCTTTACAAGAGACCCAGTACTTC. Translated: CASSLGVGPLQETQYF.

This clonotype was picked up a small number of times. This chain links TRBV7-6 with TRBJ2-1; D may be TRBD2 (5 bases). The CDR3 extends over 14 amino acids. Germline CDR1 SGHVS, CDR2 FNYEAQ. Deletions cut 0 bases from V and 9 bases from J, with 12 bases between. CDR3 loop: CASSLAEALGEQFF. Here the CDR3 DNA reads TGTGCCAGCAGCTTAGCGGAGGCGCTTGGTGAGCAGTTCTTC.

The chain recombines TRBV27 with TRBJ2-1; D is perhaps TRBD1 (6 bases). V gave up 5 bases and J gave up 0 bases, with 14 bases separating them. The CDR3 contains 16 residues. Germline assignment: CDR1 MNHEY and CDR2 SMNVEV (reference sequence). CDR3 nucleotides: TGTGCCAGCAGTAAGGACAGCTTCAGCTCCTACAATGAGCAGTTCTTC. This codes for CASSKDSFSSYNEQFF.

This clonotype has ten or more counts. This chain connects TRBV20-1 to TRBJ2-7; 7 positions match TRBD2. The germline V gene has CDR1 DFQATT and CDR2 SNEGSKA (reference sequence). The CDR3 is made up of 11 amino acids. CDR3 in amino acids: CSLAASYEQYF. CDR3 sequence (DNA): TGCAGCCTAGCGGCCTCCTACGAGCAGTACTTC.

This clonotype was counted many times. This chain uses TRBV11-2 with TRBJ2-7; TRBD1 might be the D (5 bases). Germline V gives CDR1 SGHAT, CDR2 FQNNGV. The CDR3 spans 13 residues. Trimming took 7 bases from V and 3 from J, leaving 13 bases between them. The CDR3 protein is CASNSNDSYEQYF. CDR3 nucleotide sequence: TGTGCCAGCAACAGTAACGACAGCTACGAGCAGTACTTC.

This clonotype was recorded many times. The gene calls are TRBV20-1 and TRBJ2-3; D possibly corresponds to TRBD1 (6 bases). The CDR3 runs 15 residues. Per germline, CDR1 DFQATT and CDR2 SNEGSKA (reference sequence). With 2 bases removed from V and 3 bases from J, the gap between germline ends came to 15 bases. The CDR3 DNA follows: TGCAGTGCTAGACCTGGACAGACTCTGACAGATACGCAGTATTTT. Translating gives CSARPGQTLTDTQYF.

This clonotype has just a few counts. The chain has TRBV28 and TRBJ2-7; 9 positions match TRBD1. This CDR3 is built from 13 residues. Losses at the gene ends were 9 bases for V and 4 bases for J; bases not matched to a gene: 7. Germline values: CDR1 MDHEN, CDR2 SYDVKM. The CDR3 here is CASRVGQGYEQYF. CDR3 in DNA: TGTGCCAGTCGCGTCGGACAGGGGTACGAGCAGTACTTC. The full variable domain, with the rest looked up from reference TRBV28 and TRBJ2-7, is DVKVTQSSRYLVKRTGEKVFLECVQDMDHENMFWYRQDPGLGLRLIYFSYDVKMKEKGDIPEGYSVSREKKERFSLILESASTNQTSMYLCASRVGQGYEQYFGPGTRLTVT.

CDR3 bases: TGTGCCAGCAGTGAAGGGGGCAGTGCTAACTATGGCTACACCTTC. It is translated as CASSEGGSANYGYTF. V is TRBV6-1 and J is TRBJ1-2; D is perhaps TRBD1 (5 bases). Germline V CDR1 and CDR2: MNHNS, SASEGT. The V and J ends lost 1 base and 0 bases respectively, with 9 bases between them. This CDR3 has 15 residues.

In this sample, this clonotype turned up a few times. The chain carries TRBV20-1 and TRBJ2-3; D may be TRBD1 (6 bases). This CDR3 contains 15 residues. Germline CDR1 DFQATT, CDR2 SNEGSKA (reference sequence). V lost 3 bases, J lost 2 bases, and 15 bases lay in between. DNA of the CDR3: TGCAGTGCTAGGCCGGACAGCGGAATCACAGATACGCAGTATTTT. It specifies CSARPDSGITDTQYF.

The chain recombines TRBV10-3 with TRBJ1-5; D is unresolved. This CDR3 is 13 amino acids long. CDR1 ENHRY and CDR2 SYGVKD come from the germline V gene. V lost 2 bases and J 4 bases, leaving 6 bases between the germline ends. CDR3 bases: TGTGCCATCAGTGAGGGACGTAATCAGCCCCAGCATTTT. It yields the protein CAISEGRNQPQHF.

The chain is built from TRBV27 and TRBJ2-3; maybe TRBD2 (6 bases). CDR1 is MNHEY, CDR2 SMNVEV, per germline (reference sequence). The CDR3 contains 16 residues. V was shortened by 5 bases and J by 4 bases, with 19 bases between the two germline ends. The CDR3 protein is CASSPWTTHSPDTQYF. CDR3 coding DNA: TGTGCCAGCAGTCCGTGGACTACCCACTCCCCAGATACGCAGTATTTT.

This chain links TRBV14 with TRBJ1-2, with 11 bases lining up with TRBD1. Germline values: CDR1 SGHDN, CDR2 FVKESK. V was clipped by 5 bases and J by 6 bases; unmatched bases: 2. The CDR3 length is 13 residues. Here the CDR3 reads CASSWTGGDGYTF. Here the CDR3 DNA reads TGTGCCAGCAGCTGGACAGGGGGCGATGGCTACACCTTC.

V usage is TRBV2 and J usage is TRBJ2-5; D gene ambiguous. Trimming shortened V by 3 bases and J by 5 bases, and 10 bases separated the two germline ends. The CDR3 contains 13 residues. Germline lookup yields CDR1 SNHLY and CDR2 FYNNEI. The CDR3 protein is CASSDDRVETQYF. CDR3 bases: TGTGCCAGCAGTGATGATAGAGTCGAGACCCAGTACTTC.

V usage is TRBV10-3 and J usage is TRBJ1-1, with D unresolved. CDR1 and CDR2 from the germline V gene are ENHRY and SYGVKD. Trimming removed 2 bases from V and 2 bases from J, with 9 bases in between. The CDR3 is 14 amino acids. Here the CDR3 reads CAISEEAGNTEAFF. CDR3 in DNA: TGTGCCATCAGTGAGGAGGCGGGCAACACTGAAGCTTTCTTT.

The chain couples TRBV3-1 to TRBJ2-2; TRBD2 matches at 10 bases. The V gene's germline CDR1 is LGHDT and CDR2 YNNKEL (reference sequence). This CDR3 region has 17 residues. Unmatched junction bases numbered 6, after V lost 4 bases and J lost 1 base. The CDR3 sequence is CASSLPGLAQNTGELFF. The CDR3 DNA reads TGTGCCAGCAGCCTCCCGGGACTAGCGCAGAACACCGGGGAGCTGTTTTTT.

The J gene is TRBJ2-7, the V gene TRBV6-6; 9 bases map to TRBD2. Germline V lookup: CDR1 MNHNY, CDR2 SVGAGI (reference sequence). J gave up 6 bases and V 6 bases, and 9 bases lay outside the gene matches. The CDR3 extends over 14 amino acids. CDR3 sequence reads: CASRNPPSGTEQYF. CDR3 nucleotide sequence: TGTGCCAGCAGAAATCCTCCTAGCGGGACCGAGCAGTACTTC.

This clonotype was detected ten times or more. CDR3 amino acids: CASSRGSGNSYEQYF. CDR3 sequence (DNA): TGTGCCAGCAGCCGAGGTAGCGGGAACTCCTACGAGCAGTACTTC. The rearrangement uses TRBV4-2 and TRBJ2-7; TRBD2 matches 8 bases. CDR1 is LGHNA and CDR2 is YNFKEQ in the germline V gene. V gave up 4 bases and J gave up 0 bases; unmatched junction bases: 5. CDR3 size: 15 residues.

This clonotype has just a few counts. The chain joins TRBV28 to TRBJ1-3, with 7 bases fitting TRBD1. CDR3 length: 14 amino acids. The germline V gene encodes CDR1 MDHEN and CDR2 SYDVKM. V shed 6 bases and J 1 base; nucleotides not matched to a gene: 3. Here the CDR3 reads CASRPGGSGNTIYF. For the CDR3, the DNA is TGTGCCAGCAGGCCAGGGGGTTCTGGAAACACCATATATTTT.

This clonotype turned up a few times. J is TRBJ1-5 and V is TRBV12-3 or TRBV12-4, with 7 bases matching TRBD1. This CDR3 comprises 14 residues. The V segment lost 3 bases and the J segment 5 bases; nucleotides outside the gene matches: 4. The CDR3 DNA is TGTGCCAGCAGTTTCATGACAGGGCATCAGCCCCAGCATTTT. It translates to CASSFMTGHQPQHF.

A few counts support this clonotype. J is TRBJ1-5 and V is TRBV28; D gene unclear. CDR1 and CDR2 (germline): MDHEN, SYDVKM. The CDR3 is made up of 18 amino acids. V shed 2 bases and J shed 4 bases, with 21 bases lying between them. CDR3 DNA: TGTGCCAGCAGTTTAAGAAACTCTAAAAGGGTCCAAAATCAGCCCCAGCATTTT. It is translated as CASSLRNSKRVQNQPQHF.

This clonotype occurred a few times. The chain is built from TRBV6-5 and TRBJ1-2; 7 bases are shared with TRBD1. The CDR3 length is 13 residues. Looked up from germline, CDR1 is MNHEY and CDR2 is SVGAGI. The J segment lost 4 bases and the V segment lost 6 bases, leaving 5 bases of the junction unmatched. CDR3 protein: CASSKDRTYGYTF. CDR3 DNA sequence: TGTGCCAGCAGCAAGGACAGGACCTATGGCTACACCTTC.

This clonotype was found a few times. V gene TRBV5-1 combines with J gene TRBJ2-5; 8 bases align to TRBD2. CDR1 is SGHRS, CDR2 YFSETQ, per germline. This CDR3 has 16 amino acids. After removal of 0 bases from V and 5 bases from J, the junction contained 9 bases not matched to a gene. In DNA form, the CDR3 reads TGCGCCAGCAGCTTGGAGGGCGGGAGGAGGACGGAGACCCAGTACTTC. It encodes CASSLEGGRRTETQYF.

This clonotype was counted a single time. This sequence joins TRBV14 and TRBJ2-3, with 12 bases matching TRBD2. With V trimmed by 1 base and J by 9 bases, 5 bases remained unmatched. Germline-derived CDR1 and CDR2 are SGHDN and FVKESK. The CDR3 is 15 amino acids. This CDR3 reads CASSQGTSGVRTQYF. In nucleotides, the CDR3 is TGTGCCAGCAGCCAAGGGACTAGCGGGGTAAGAACGCAGTATTTT.

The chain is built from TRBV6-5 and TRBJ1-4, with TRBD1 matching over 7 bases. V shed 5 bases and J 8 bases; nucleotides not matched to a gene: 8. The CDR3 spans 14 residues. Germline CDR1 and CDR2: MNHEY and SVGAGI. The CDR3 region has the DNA TGTGCCAGCAGTCAAGCTCCGGGACAGGAAAAACTGTTTTTT. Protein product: CASSQAPGQEKLFF.

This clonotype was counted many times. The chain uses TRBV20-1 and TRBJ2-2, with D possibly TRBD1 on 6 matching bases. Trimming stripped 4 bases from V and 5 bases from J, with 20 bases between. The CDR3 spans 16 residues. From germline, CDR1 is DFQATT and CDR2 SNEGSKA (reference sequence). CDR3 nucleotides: TGCAGTGCTAAGGGGGTAGCAGGGGAGAGGACCGGGGAGCTGTTTTTT. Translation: CSAKGVAGERTGELFF.